Presented here are 7 T cell receptor beta chains from one specimen sequenced in a study of lymphopenia after photon versus proton radiotherapy. The data were produced by immunoSEQ multiplex PCR, yet TCRdb's version contains in-frame clones alone and is incomplete. The table lists 20,000 or so clones, nearly 95% of them singletons. The material was peripheral blood, obtained from a patient treated with proton-based radiotherapy. These receptors were taken from a woman in her sixties or seventies with pancreatic cancer. Some clones in this sample may be carry-over from other donors' samples.

The gene calls are TRBV27 and TRBJ2-1; 9 bases match TRBD2. Germline CDR1 is MNHEY and CDR2 is SMNVEV (reference sequence). Trimming took 4 bases from V and 9 from J; bases not matched to a gene: 4. This CDR3 contains 13 residues. The DNA for the CDR3 is TGTGCCAGCAGTTGGCTAGCGGGAATTGAGCAGTTCTTC. Encoded protein: CASSWLAGIEQFF.

The rearrangement uses TRBV19 and TRBJ1-5; D is unclear. V was shortened by 5 bases and J by 0 bases, with 11 bases between the two germline ends. The CDR3 runs to 15 residues. Germline V CDR1 and CDR2: LNHDA, SQIVND (reference sequence). CDR3 sequence: CASSPGGPSNQPQHF. The DNA for the CDR3 is TGTGCCAGTAGTCCCGGTGGGCCTAGCAATCAGCCCCAGCATTTT.

The chain links TRBV6-1 to TRBJ1-5, with D uncertain. The V end was cut by 8 bases, the J end by 0 bases, with 11 bases between. The germline V gene encodes CDR1 MNHNS and CDR2 SASEGT. This CDR3 region has 14 residues. CDR3 sequence (DNA): TGTGCCAGCCTTCGGACGGGTAGCAATCAGCCCCAGCATTTT. This codes for CASLRTGSNQPQHF.

The rearrangement links TRBV28 to TRBJ2-5; D unresolved. CDR1 and CDR2 from the germline V gene are MDHEN and SYDVKM. Trimming took 6 bases from V and 1 from J, leaving 21 bases between them. This CDR3 comprises 17 residues. The CDR3 DNA reads TGTGCCAGCAGCTTAAGTGCTCCTAGACTGGGCCAAGAGACCCAGTACTTC. Translating gives CASSLSAPRLGQETQYF. The full variable domain, rest sourced from reference TRBV28 and TRBJ2-5, is DVKVTQSSRYLVKRTGEKVFLECVQDMDHENMFWYRQDPGLGLRLIYFSYDVKMKEKGDIPEGYSVSREKKERFSLILESASTNQTSMYLCASSLSAPRLGQETQYFGPGTRLLVL.

J is TRBJ2-2 and V is TRBV28; 8 nucleotides line up with TRBD1. Unmatched junction bases numbered 10, after V lost 6 bases and J lost 7 bases. Germline values: CDR1 MDHEN, CDR2 SYDVKM. The CDR3 is made up of 15 amino acids. The DNA of the CDR3 is TGTGCCAGCAGACCGACAGGGGACGGGCGCGGGGAGCTGTTTTTT. This gives the protein CASRPTGDGRGELFF.

The gene calls are TRBV9 and TRBJ2-7; TRBD1 matches at 7 bases. This CDR3 spans 17 amino acids. J lost 1 base, V lost 0 bases, and 10 bases had no gene match. Germline-derived CDR1 and CDR2 are SGDLS and YYNGEE. CDR3 DNA: TGTGCCAGCAGCGTAGGCCCAGGACAGGAGACGTCCTACGAGCAGTACTTC. Translation: CASSVGPGQETSYEQYF.

This chain links TRBV5-8 with TRBJ2-1; 10 bases map to TRBD2. The trim removed 2 bases at V and 4 bases at J, leaving 9 bases unmatched. Germline V lookup: CDR1 SGHTS, CDR2 YDEGEE. There are 17 residues in the CDR3. The CDR3 loop reads CASSFATSGLGYNEQFF. The CDR3 region has the DNA TGTGCCAGCAGCTTCGCGACTAGCGGGCTTGGATACAATGAGCAGTTCTTC.